This TCR beta chain was recovered during a study of cytomegalovirus exposure and HLA in healthy donors. Regarding the study as a whole: After further analysis at a later stage, around 17,000 TCR beta sequences were associated with HLA alleles at 0.05 false discovery rate.

This CDR3 has 16 amino acids. V shed 2 bases and J 2 bases; nucleotides not matched to a gene: 3. Germline-derived CDR1 and CDR2 are SGHTS and YDEGEE. Healthy people donating bone marrow made up the donors. Primers included in the PCR were 60 Vbeta and 13 Jbeta primers. Profiled with immunoSEQ multiplex PCR; TCRdb holds only in-frame clones, not every one. The table lists around 76,000 clones, 65% to 70% of them singletons, with approximately 7.6% in the top ten. Concerning this clone itself: Antigen: not known.

The chain joins TRBV5-8 to TRBJ2-1, with 11 bases matching TRBD2. Specimen: PBMCs. This clonotype originated in a man aged 40-49 years in good health and CMV-seropositive. This chain's CDR3 is CASSLKTSGAYNEQFF. The CDR3 DNA is TGTGCCAGCAGCTTAAAGACTAGCGGGGCCTACAATGAGCAGTTCTTC.